The 7 T cell receptor beta chains below come from one sample, sequenced in a study of blood T cell repertoires in COVID-19. Produced via immunoSEQ multiplex PCR; TCRdb's table is partial and in-frame only. The profile shows about 180,000 clones, 65% to 90% of them singletons. The sequencing sample was made of PBMCs or T cells enriched from blood (not recorded which). These receptors were taken from a man in his fifties who had recovered from COVID-19.

The chain is built from TRBV2 and TRBJ1-2; 7 nucleotides agree with TRBD1. Germline V lookup: CDR1 SNHLY, CDR2 FYNNEI. V dropped 6 bases and J dropped 10; count of bases not matched to a gene: 11. The CDR3 is 13 amino acids. CDR3 sequence reads: CASSRNGRGNYTF. The CDR3, as DNA: TGTGCCAGCAGCCGAAACGGCAGGGGGAACTACACCTTC.

There are a few counts of this clone. The CDR3 loop is CASSGGRKSSYNEQFF. The DNA for the CDR3 is TGTGCCAGCAGCGGAGGGAGAAAGAGCTCCTACAATGAGCAGTTCTTC. This chain joins TRBV3-1 (or the pseudogene TRBV3-2) and TRBJ2-1; TRBD2 might be the D (6 bases). CDR3 length equals 16 residues. The V gene's germline CDR1 is LGHDT and CDR2 YNNKEL (reference sequence). The ends were cut back, 5 bases at V and 0 bases at J, with 14 bases in the middle.

This clone appeared a single time. This chain links TRBV9 with TRBJ2-2, with 8 bases aligning to TRBD2. This CDR3 comprises 17 residues. The germline gives CDR1 SGDLS, CDR2 YYNGEE. The ends lost 0 bases at V and 5 bases at J; junction bases unmatched: 9. For the CDR3, the DNA is TGTGCCAGCAGCGTAGTTTTCGGGGGGGCCCAAACCGGGGAGCTGTTTTTT. Translation gives CASSVVFGGAQTGELFF.

This clone appeared a single time. The V call is TRBV20-1, the J call TRBJ2-1; D is unclear. The CDR3 runs 11 residues. Trimming took 6 bases from V and 7 from J, leaving 10 bases between them. Looked up from germline, CDR1 is DFQATT and CDR2 is SNEGSKA (reference sequence). The CDR3 loop is CSALTWNEQFF. CDR3 DNA: TGCAGTGCCCTCACTTGGAATGAGCAGTTCTTC.

J is TRBJ2-6 and V is TRBV24-1, with no clear D. This CDR3 has 17 residues. Germline-derived CDR1 and CDR2 are KGHDR and SFDVKD. V was pared by 5 bases and J by 2 bases, with 15 bases between. CDR3: CATSGSTNAAGANVLTF. Here the CDR3 DNA reads TGTGCCACCAGTGGTTCTACGAATGCGGCTGGGGCCAACGTCCTGACTTTC.

This chain joins TRBV15 and TRBJ1-5; weak D call: TRBD1 (5 bases). In germline, CDR1 is LNHNV, CDR2 YYDKDF (reference sequence). This CDR3 region has 15 residues. V lost 0 bases to trimming and J lost 2 bases, with 8 bases between them. Here the CDR3 reads CATSRDPGGNQPQHF. CDR3 nucleotides: TGTGCCACCAGCAGAGATCCGGGGGGCAATCAGCCCCAGCATTTT.

The chain carries TRBV6-1 and TRBJ1-5; the D is unclear. Trimming cost V 2 bases and J 1 base, with 9 bases left between them. The CDR3 runs to 15 residues. Germline loops: CDR1 MNHNS, CDR2 SASEGT. CDR3 region: CASSELRRSNQPQHF. CDR3 coding DNA: TGTGCCAGCAGTGAATTACGGAGGAGCAATCAGCCCCAGCATTTT.